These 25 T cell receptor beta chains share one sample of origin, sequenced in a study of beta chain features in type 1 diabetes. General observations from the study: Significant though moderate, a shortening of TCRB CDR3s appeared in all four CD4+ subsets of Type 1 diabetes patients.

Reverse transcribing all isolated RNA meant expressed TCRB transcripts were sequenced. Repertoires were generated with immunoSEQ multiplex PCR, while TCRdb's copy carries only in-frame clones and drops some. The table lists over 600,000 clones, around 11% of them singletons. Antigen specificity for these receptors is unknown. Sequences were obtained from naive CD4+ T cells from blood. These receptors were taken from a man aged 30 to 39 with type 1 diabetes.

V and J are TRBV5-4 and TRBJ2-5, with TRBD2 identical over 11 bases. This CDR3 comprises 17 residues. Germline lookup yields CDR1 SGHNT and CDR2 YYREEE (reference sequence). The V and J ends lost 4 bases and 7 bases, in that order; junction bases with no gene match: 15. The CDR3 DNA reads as TGTGCCAGCAGCCCGTCGACTAGCGGGGCTCCCCTGGGGACCCAGTACTTC. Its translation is CASSPSTSGAPLGTQYF. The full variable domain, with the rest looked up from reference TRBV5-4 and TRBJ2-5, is ETGVTQSPTHLIKTRGQQVTLRCSSQSGHNTVSWYQQALGQGPQFIFQYYREEENGRGNFPPRFSGLQFPNYSSELNVNALELDDSALYLCASSPSTSGAPLGTQYFGPGTRLLVL.

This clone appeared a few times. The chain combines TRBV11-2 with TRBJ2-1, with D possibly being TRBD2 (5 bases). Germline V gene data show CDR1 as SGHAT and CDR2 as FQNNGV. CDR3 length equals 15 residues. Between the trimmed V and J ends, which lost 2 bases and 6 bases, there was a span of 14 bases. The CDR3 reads CASSLTEGSSNEQFF. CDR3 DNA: TGTGCCAGCAGCTTAACCGAGGGTAGCTCCAATGAGCAGTTCTTC. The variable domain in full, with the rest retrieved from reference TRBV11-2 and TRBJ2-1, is EAGVAQSPRYKIIEKRQSVAFWCNPISGHATLYWYQQILGQGPKLLIQFQNNGVVDDSQLPKDRFSAERLKGVDSTLKIQPAKLEDSAVYLCASSLTEGSSNEQFFGPGTRLTVL.

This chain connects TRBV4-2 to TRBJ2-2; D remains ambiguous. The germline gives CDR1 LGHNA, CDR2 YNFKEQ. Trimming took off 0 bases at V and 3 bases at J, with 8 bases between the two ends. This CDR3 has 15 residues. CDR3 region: CASSQEGRHTGELFF. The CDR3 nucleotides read TGTGCCAGCAGCCAAGAAGGGCGGCACACCGGGGAGCTGTTTTTT.

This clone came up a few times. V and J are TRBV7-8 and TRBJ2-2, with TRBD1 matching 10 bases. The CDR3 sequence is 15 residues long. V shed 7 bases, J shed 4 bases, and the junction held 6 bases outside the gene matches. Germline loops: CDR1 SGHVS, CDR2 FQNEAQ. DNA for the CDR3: TGTGCCAGCAATCCGGGGACAGGGGTCACCGGGGAGCTGTTTTTT. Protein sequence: CASNPGTGVTGELFF.

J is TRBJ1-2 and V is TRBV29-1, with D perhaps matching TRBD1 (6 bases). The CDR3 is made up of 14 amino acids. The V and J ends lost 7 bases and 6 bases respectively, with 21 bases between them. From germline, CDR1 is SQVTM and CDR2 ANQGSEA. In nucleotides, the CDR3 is TGCAGCGGAGTCTCCGGGACATTTGCCGATGGCTACACCTTC. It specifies CSGVSGTFADGYTF.

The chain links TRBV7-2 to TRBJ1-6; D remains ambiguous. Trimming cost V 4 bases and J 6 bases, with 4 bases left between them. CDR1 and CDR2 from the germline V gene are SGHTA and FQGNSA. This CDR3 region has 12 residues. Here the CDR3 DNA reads TGTGCCAGCAGCTCCCTTAATTCACCCCTCCACTTT. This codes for CASSSLNSPLHF.

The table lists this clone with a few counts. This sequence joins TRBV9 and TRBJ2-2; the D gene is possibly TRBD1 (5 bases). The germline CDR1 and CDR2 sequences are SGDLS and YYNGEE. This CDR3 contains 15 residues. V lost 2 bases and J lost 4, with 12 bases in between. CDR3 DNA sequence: TGTGCCAGCAGCGTGGCAGGGTCGGTCACCGGGGAGCTGTTTTTT. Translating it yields CASSVAGSVTGELFF.

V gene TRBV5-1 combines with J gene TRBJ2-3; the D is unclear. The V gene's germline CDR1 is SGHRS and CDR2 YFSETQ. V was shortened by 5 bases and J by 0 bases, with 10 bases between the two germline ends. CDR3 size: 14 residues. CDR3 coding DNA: TGCGCCAGCAGACTGATGGGGAGCACAGATACGCAGTATTTT. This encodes CASRLMGSTDTQYF.

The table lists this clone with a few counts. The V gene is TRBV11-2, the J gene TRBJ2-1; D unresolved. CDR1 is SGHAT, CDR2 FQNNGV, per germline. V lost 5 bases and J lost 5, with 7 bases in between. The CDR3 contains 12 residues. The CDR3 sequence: CASSATHNEQFF. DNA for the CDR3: TGTGCCAGCAGCGCGACTCACAATGAGCAGTTCTTC.

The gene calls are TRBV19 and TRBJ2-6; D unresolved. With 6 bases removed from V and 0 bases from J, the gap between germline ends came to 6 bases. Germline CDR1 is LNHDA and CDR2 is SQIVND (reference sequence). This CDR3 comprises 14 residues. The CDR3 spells CASSRSSGANVLTF. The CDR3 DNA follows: TGTGCCAGTAGCAGAAGCTCTGGGGCCAACGTCCTGACTTTC.

CDR3 sequence: CASSSFTGQGDEKLFF. The CDR3 DNA is TGTGCCAGCAGTTCCTTCACCGGACAGGGTGATGAAAAACTGTTTTTT. V gene TRBV6-5 combines with J gene TRBJ1-4; 8 bases are a match to TRBD1. Germline CDR1 reads MNHEY; CDR2 reads SVGAGI. The V and J ends lost 4 bases and 6 bases, in that order; junction bases with no gene match: 10. The CDR3 is 16 amino acids.

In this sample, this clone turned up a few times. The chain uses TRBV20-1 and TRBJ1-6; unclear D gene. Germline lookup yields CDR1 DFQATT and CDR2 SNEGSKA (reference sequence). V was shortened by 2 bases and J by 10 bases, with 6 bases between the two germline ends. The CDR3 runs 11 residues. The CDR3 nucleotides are TGCAGTGCTAGATCAGTCTCACCCCTCCACTTT. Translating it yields CSARSVSPLHF.

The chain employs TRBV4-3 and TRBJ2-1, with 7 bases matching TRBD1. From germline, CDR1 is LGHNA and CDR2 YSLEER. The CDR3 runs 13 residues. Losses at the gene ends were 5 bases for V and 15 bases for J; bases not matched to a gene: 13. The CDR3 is CASSLGTADPAFF. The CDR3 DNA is TGCGCCAGCAGCTTGGGGACAGCCGATCCTGCGTTCTTC.

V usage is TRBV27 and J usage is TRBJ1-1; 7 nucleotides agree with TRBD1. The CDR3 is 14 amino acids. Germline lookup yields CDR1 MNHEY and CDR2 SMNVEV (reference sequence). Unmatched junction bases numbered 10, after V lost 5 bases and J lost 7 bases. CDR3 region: CASSPRQGIGEAFF. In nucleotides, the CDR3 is TGTGCCAGCAGTCCACGACAGGGTATAGGTGAAGCTTTCTTT.

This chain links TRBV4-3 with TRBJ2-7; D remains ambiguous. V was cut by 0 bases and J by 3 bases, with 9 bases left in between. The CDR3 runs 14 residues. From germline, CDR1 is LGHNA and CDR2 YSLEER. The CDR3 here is CASSQDVNFYEQYF. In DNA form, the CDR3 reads TGCGCCAGCAGCCAAGATGTGAACTTCTACGAGCAGTACTTC.

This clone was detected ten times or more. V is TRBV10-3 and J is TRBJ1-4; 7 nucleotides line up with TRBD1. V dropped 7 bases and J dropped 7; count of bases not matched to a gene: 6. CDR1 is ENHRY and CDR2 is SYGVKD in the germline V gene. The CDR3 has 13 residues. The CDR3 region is CAIMDRQSEKLFF. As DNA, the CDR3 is TGTGCCATCATGGACAGGCAATCTGAAAAACTGTTTTTT.

The CDR3 DNA follows: TGTGCCAGCAGCTTTGGGTTTTCCAATGAGCAGTTCTTC. This encodes CASSFGFSNEQFF. The genes are TRBV11-2 and TRBJ2-1; D not certain. The CDR3 contains 13 residues. Trimming removed 3 bases at V and 6 bases at J, with 9 bases between. Germline V gene data show CDR1 as SGHAT and CDR2 as FQNNGV.

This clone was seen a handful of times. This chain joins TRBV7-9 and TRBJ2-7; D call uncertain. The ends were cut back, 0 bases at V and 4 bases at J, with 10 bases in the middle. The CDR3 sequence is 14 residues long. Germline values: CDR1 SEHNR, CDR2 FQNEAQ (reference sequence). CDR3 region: CASSLAPVEYEQYF. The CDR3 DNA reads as TGTGCCAGCAGCTTAGCCCCGGTAGAGTACGAGCAGTACTTC.

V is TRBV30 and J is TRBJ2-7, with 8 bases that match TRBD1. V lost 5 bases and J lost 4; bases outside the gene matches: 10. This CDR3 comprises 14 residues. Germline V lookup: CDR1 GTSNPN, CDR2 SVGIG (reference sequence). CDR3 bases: TGTGCCTGGGGCAGGGGGCCCGGCCCTTACGAGCAGTACTTC. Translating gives CAWGRGPGPYEQYF.

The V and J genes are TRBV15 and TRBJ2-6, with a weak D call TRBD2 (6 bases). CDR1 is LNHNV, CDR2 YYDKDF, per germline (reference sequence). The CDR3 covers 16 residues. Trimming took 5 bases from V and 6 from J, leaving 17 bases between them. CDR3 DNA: TGTGCCACCAGCCTTTTCGCGGGGAGTGCGGCCAACGTCCTGACTTTC. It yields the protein CATSLFAGSAANVLTF.

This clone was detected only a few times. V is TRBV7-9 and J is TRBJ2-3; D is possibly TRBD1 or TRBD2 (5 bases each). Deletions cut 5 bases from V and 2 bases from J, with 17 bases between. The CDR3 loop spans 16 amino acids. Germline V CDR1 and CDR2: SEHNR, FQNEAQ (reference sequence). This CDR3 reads CASSHILRDATDTQYF. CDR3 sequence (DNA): TGTGCCAGCAGCCATATTCTCCGGGACGCCACAGATACGCAGTATTTT.

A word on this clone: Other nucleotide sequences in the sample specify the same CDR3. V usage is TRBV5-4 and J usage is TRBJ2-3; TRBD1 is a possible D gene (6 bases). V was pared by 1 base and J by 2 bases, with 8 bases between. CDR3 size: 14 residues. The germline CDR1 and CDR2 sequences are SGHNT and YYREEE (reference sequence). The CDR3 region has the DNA TGTGCCAGCAGCTTGCAGGGGACCACAGATACGCAGTATTTT. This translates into CASSLQGTTDTQYF. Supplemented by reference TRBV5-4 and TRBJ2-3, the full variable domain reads ETGVTQSPTHLIKTRGQQVTLRCSSQSGHNTVSWYQQALGQGPQFIFQYYREEENGRGNFPPRFSGLQFPNYSSELNVNALELDDSALYLCASSLQGTTDTQYFGPGTRLTVL.

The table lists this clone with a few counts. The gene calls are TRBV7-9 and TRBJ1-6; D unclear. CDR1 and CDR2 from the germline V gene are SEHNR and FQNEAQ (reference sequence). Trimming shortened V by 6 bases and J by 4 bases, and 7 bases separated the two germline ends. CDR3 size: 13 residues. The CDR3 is CASSLGYNSPLHF. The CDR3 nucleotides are TGTGCCAGCAGTCTGGGGTATAATTCACCCCTCCACTTT. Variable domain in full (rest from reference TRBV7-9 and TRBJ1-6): DTGVSQNPRHKITKRGQNVTFRCDPISEHNRLYWYRQTLGQGPEFLTYFQNEAQLEKSRLLSDRFSAERPKGSFSTLEIQRTEQGDSAMYLCASSLGYNSPLHFGNGTRLTVT.

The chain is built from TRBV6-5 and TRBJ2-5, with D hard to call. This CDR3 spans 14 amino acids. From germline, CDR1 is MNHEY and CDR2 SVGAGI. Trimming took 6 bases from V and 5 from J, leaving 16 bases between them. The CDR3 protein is CASSHGSWRETQYF. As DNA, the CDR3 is TGTGCCAGCAGCCACGGGTCCTGGCGGGAGACCCAGTACTTC.

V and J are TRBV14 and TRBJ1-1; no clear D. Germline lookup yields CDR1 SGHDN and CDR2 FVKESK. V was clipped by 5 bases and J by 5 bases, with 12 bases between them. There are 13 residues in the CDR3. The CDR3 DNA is TGTGCCAGCAGCACCGCTGGGATAACTGAAGCTTTCTTT. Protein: CASSTAGITEAFF.